A single T cell receptor (beta chain) is shown here with its context. Its antigen target is currently unknown. Qualities for individual bases were not recorded, and no much larger clone is one base off. Library creation used PCR. TCRdb shows the sequencer as Illumina HiSeq 2500. To normalize quantification of the TCRbeta repertoire, the TCR libraries were built with molecular barcoding that relied on unique molecular identifiers. The public reads were reanalyzed by TCRdb: fastp trimming at Q25, MiXCR alignment, in-frame beta chains only. Rows with a matching CDR3 protein are joined into one entry that keeps the most common DNA and genes. A total of around 800,000 distinct CDR3 sequences appear in this sample, approximately 15% of them only once. The ten largest clones add up to 5% of the sample. This entry is derived from a study of T-cell reconstitution after alpha-beta-depleted transplantation in children (TCRdb year 2016). Notes on the research overall: Using TCR repertoire profiling, the study quantitatively followed how T-cell immune reconstitution unfolded in children after TCRalphabeta/CD19-depleted allogeneic hematopoietic cell transplantation.

Study-wide conclusions, independent of this receptor: In some patients, the high TCRbeta diversity seen at day 60 was put down to recipient T cells and intrathymic progenitors that had survived conditioning. Over subsequent months, a decline in hyperexpanded clone frequencies was noted, and after one year, T-cell counts and TCRbeta diversity were mostly ascribed to newly produced T cells. About two months after transplant, the apparently early recovery of alphabetaT-cell counts reportedly depended on just several hundred clones that had expanded rapidly and came from non-depleted graft cells.

Reading the label with the study, this specimen's treatment or condition is: allogeneic hematopoietic cell transplantation with graft depleted of TCRalphabeta T cells and CD19 B cells. The children who served as transplant recipients had been given grafts of TCRalphabeta/CD19-depleted allogeneic hematopoietic cells. This receptor was taken from a male patient between 5 and 17 years old who had a stem cell transplant for acute lymphoblastic leukemia, so the T cells may come from the graft donor. The sequenced sample was PBMCs, mostly from graft donor cells, obtained 360 days after TCRalphabeta/CD19-depleted stem cell transplant.

The DNA sequence is TGTGCCAGCAGTACCAGGGGCAGGATCTACAATGAGCAGTTCTTC. Translated, this gives CASSTRGRIYNEQFF. This chain is built from TRBV27 and TRBJ2-1; possibly the D gene is TRBD1, per 6 matching bases. CDR1 and CDR2 are read off the germline V gene (reference sequence) as MNHEY and SMNVEV. V sheds 5 bases and J sheds 3 bases, leaving 14 bases between their ends. The CDR3, cysteine through phenylalanine, is 15 amino acids long. The only DNA kept is the CDR3, 45 bases in frame from the first base.